Listed here are 20 T cell receptor beta chains from one sample, sequenced in a study of T cells in women clearing cervical HPV infection. Sequencing used immunoSEQ multiplex PCR; TCRdb keeps in-frame clones, though not all of them. Its table records more than 25,000 clones. Sequenced material: blood buffy coat. These receptor sequences come from a woman between 18 and 75 years old with a cervical HPV16 infection that either progressed to CIN3+ or cleared (not recorded which).

On this clone itself: The read terminates 3 residues ahead of where the CDR3 ends, so the germline J gene completes it. The rearrangement uses TRBV7-9 and TRBJ2-7, with 10 nucleotides matching TRBD2. Germline CDR1 is SEHNR and CDR2 is FQNEAQ (reference sequence). This CDR3 comprises 15 residues. J lost 3 bases, V lost 6 bases, and 8 bases had no gene match. The CDR3 bases that were read are TGTGCCAGCAGTCAAGGGACTAGCGCGAACTACGAG. Its protein product is CASSQGTSANYE. The whole CDR3 sequence reads CASSQGTSANYEQYF. Combining the CDR3 with reference TRBV7-9 and TRBJ2-7 gives the whole variable domain DTGVSQNPRHKITKRGQNVTFRCDPISEHNRLYWYRQTLGQGPEFLTYFQNEAQLEKSRLLSDRFSAERPKGSFSTLEIQRTEQGDSAMYLCASSQGTSANYEQYFGPGTRLTVT.

As regards this clone: The sequence runs out 3 residues before the end of the CDR3; the remainder is reconstructed from the germline J gene. The V gene is TRBV19, the J gene TRBJ2-5; 9 positions agree with TRBD1. The CDR3 has 12 residues. The V gene's germline CDR1 is LNHDA and CDR2 SQIVND (reference sequence). V gave up 7 bases and J gave up 4 bases; unmatched junction bases: 1. CDR3 bases read: TGTGCCAGTAAGGACAGGGGAGAGACC. It translates to CASKDRGET. Given in full, the CDR3 is CASKDRGETQYF.

For this clone: The sequenced fragment ends 3 residues before the CDR3 boundary, so the rest is inferred from the germline J gene. The rearrangement joins TRBV19 to TRBJ1-2; possibly TRBD1 for D (5 bases). The CDR3 extends over 15 amino acids. The V end was cut by 7 bases, the J end by 3 bases, with 18 bases between. Per germline, CDR1 LNHDA and CDR2 SQIVND (reference sequence). Partial CDR3 DNA: TGTGCCAGTAAGGAGGACCTAGACAGCTACTATGGC. It is translated as CASKEDLDSYYG. The whole CDR3 protein reads CASKEDLDSYYGYTF.

Points on this clone: Coverage ceases 3 residues before the CDR3 finishes, and the germline J gene fills in the end. The chain employs TRBV29-1 and TRBJ1-2; 7 positions agree with TRBD1. The CDR3 totals 12 residues. The junction had 7 bases not matched to a gene; V was cut back by 6 bases and J by 6 bases. CDR1 and CDR2 from the germline V gene are SQVTM and ANQGSEA. The part of the CDR3 DNA that was read is TGCAGCGTGGACCCACAGGGGCATGGC. This gives the protein CSVDPQGHG. The entire CDR3 protein reads CSVDPQGHGYTF.

Remarks on this clone: The CDR3 extends 3 residues past the end of the read, so its final part is completed from the germline J gene. The V and J genes are TRBV5-1 and TRBJ1-2, with D unclear. This CDR3 region has 13 residues. V lost 4 bases and J 5 bases, leaving 12 bases between the germline ends. Germline V gives CDR1 SGHRS, CDR2 YFSETQ. CDR3 DNA (partial): TGCGCCAGCAGCCTAACGCCCGGGTATGGC. It yields the protein CASSLTPGYG. The entire CDR3 protein reads CASSLTPGYGYTF.

In regard to this clone: Sequencing ends 3 residues short of the CDR3 end; the germline J gene provides the rest. J is TRBJ2-5 and V is TRBV19, with D maybe TRBD1 (6 bases). This CDR3 comprises 19 residues. Deletions cut 4 bases from V and 3 bases from J, with 27 bases between. Germline V gene data show CDR1 as LNHDA and CDR2 as SQIVND (reference sequence). CDR3 DNA, as far as it was read: TGTGCCAGTAGTAAACACAGGGCAAGGAGTTTCGGGATTGAAGAGACC. Encoded protein: CASSKHRARSFGIEET. The whole CDR3 sequence reads CASSKHRARSFGIEETQYF.

CDR3 region: CASRGQRNYGYTF. CDR3 DNA, as far as it was read: TGTGCCAGCAGGGGACAGAGAAACTATGGC. This chain uses TRBV6-2 or TRBV6-3 with TRBJ1-2, with 7 bases matching TRBD1. Sequencing ends 3 residues short of the CDR3 end; the germline J gene provides the rest. Per germline, CDR1 MNHEY and CDR2 SVGEGT. V was clipped by 6 bases and J by 2 bases; unmatched bases: 3. The CDR3 runs to 13 residues.

Note on this clone: Read sequence stops 3 residues before the CDR3 end, and the germline J gene provides the missing end. The chain is built from TRBV7-6 and TRBJ1-2, with D possibly being TRBD1 (6 bases). Germline CDR1 is SGHVS and CDR2 is FNYEAQ. The CDR3 runs 12 residues. CDR3 bases read: TGTGCCAGCAGCCCTAGCGGGGGCGAC. It translates to CASSPSGGD. The entire CDR3 reads CASSPSGGDYTF.

About this clone itself: Read sequence stops 3 residues before the CDR3 end, and the germline J gene provides the missing end. This sequence joins TRBV7-2 and TRBJ1-2, with D maybe TRBD1 (6 bases). The CDR3 consists of 13 residues. Germline V gene lookup returns CDR1 SGHTA and CDR2 FQGNSA. CDR3 DNA, as far as it was read: TGTGCCAGCAGCTTGGGACACTTAGGGGGC. The encoded protein is CASSLGHLGG. The CDR3, in full, reads CASSLGHLGGYTF.

As to this clone: The missing CDR3 end, 3 residues past where the read stops, is filled in from the germline J gene. The rearrangement joins TRBV20-1 to TRBJ2-5; 10 bases align to TRBD2. The CDR3 length is 14 residues. Germline CDR1 reads DFQATT; CDR2 reads SNEGSKA (reference sequence). V was pared by 1 base and J by 1 base, with 0 bases of the junction left unmatched. The CDR3 loop reads CSARGTSGQETQYF. The CDR3 DNA, read in part, is TGCAGTGCTAGAGGGACTAGCGGCCAAGAGACC.

For this clone: The DNA ends 3 residues before the CDR3 does, and the rest of the CDR3 is filled in from the germline J gene. The J gene is TRBJ2-1, the V gene TRBV10-1, with D tentatively TRBD1 (6 bases). The CDR3 length is 15 residues. Trimming left V 6 bases short and J 4 bases short, with 16 bases between. Per germline, CDR1 WNHNN and CDR2 SYGVQD (reference sequence). The covered CDR3 bases are TGCGCCAGCAGCCCCCAGGCAACAGGGTACAATGAG. Translation gives CASSPQATGYNE. The entire CDR3 protein reads CASSPQATGYNEQFF.

The CDR3 loop reads CASSHRDRGRETQYF. CDR3 DNA (partial): TGTGCCAGCAGTCACCGGGACAGGGGGAGAGAGACC. V is TRBV12-3 or TRBV12-4 and J is TRBJ2-5, with TRBD1 identical over 11 bases. The read finishes 3 residues shy of the CDR3 end, and the germline J gene is used to complete it. This CDR3 is 15 amino acids long. The V gene end was trimmed by 5 bases and the J gene end by 4 bases; junction bases not matched to a gene: 6.

In regard to this clone: The read terminates 3 residues ahead of where the CDR3 ends, so the germline J gene completes it. J is TRBJ1-6 and V is TRBV18; 9 bases agree with TRBD1. CDR1 KGHSH and CDR2 LQKENI come from the germline V gene. The CDR3 totals 16 residues. J gave up 5 bases and V 3 bases, and 5 bases lay outside the gene matches. The part of the CDR3 DNA that was read is TGTGCCAGCTCACCGCGGACAGGGGTGGATAATTCACCC. Translating it yields CASSPRTGVDNSP. In full, the CDR3 reads CASSPRTGVDNSPLHF.

Concerning this clone: The CDR3 extends 3 residues past the end of the read, so its final part is completed from the germline J gene. This chain joins TRBV5-4 and TRBJ1-2, with a tentative D call TRBD1 (5 bases). CDR1 SGHNT and CDR2 YYREEE come from the germline V gene (reference sequence). The V end was cut by 3 bases, the J end by 7 bases, with 16 bases between. The CDR3 totals 14 residues. CDR3 region: CASSSDRPQGGYTF. Partial CDR3 DNA: TGTGCCAGCAGCTCCGATCGGCCCCAGGGTGGC.

Of note for this clone: The missing CDR3 end, 3 residues past where the read stops, is filled in from the germline J gene. V gene TRBV19 combines with J gene TRBJ2-3, with a possible D match to TRBD1 (6 bases). The V gene's germline CDR1 is LNHDA and CDR2 SQIVND (reference sequence). This CDR3 is built from 14 residues. The CDR3 DNA, read in part, is TGTGCCAGTAGCCCGTATGGGGGCAATCAGCCG. It yields the protein CASSPYGGNQP. The CDR3 reads in full as CASSPYGGNQPQYF.

As to this clone: The sequence runs out 3 residues before the end of the CDR3; the remainder is reconstructed from the germline J gene. The chain has TRBV7-9 and TRBJ2-2; unclear D gene. CDR1 SEHNR and CDR2 FQNEAQ come from the germline V gene (reference sequence). The CDR3 has 14 amino acids. V gave up 8 bases and J gave up 0 bases, with 10 bases separating them. The chain's CDR3 is CASWATPNTGELFF. CDR3 bases read: TGTGCCAGCTGGGCAACGCCGAACACCGGGGAG.

As regards this clone: An end of the junction differs from the germline gene, which may be a read error. The read comes to an end 3 residues before the CDR3 does, leaving the germline J gene to fill in the end. The chain has TRBV4-2 and TRBJ1-2; the match to TRBD1 covers 7 bases. Germline V gene lookup returns CDR1 LGHNA and CDR2 YNFKEQ. The CDR3 consists of 18 residues. The CDR3 bases that were read are TGCGCCAGCAGCCAAGGGGGCGGTGGACAGAACCATAACTATGGC. This codes for CASSQGGGGQNHNYG. The full CDR3 protein reads CASSQGGGGQNHNYGYTF.

Points on this clone: The read comes to an end 3 residues before the CDR3 does, leaving the germline J gene to fill in the end. This chain connects TRBV6-2 or TRBV6-3 to TRBJ2-7; 7 bases line up with TRBD2. The CDR3 covers 16 residues. Trimming cost V 2 bases and J 3 bases; bases outside gene matches: 10. Germline loops: CDR1 MNHEY, CDR2 SVGEGT. Incomplete CDR3 DNA: TGTGCCAGCAGTTACGGGGGGGGACGAAGAGGCTACGAG. This codes for CASSYGGGRRGYE. The full CDR3 protein is CASSYGGGRRGYEQYF.

For this clone: A read error may produce the germline difference seen at one junction end. CDR3 DNA (partial): TGCGCCAGCAGCCAAGAATCGGGGGATGCCTATGGC. Protein product: CASSQESGDAYG. The whole CDR3 region reads CASSQESGDAYGYTF. The chain is built from TRBV4-2 and TRBJ1-2; maybe TRBD1 (5 bases). The CDR3 is cut off 3 residues early in the read; its end comes from the germline J gene. The CDR3 extends over 15 amino acids. In germline, CDR1 is LGHNA, CDR2 YNFKEQ.

Comments on this clone: The observed sequence ends 3 residues before the CDR3 terminus, with the missing tail filled in from the germline J gene. The chain combines TRBV2 with TRBJ1-4; no clear D gene. In germline, CDR1 is SNHLY, CDR2 FYNNEI. The CDR3 runs to 16 residues. V was pared by 3 bases and J by 0 bases, with 11 bases between. CDR3 in amino acids: CASSDDRTATNEKLFF. The CDR3 bases that were read are TGTGCCAGCAGTGACGACCGGACTGCAACTAATGAAAAA.